This TCR beta chain was documented in a study of cytomegalovirus exposure and HLA in healthy donors. On the study more broadly: Of 398 genotyped donors, around 76% clustered with self-reported Caucasian donors. Study observations and caveats: Follow-up analysis found HLA locus-dependent TCR association rates, highest for DRB1 and lowest for HLA-C. As a later analysis showed, a missense DCLRE1C variant was linked to trimming of TCR beta V- and J-genes. Most TCR sequences were uncommon, yet certain public TCRs appeared in many donors.

The PCR used 60 Vbeta and 13 Jbeta primers. Here immunoSEQ multiplex PCR was the method, and the copy in TCRdb shows in-frame clones only, minus some. Here the sample spans 250,000 or so clones, about 80% being singletons. The CDR3 is 17 residues long. Per the germline V gene, CDR1 is SNHLY and CDR2 is FYNNEI. V lost 0 bases, J lost 6 bases, and 18 bases lay in between. Worth noting for this clone: Antigen: not known.

Sequenced input: PBMCs. This sequence was found in a woman aged 55-70 years in good health and CMV-seropositive. The chain is built from TRBV2 and TRBJ1-5; D is undetermined. The CDR3 sequence: CASSEAPRGILGQPQHF. CDR3 bases: TGTGCCAGCAGTGAAGCCCCTCGGGGAATACTCGGTCAGCCCCAGCATTTT.